This T cell receptor (beta chain) was captured by sequencing in a study of technical replicates of blood from a handful of donors. The V gene's germline CDR1 is SNHLY and CDR2 FYNNEI. J lost 13 bases, V lost 1 base, and 4 bases had no gene match. This CDR3 comprises 13 residues. Sequenced by immunoSEQ multiplex PCR; TCRdb stores in-frame clones only, minus some. The sample includes 100,000 or so clones, nearly 96% of them seen just once. Sequenced sample: T cells isolated from PBMCs. The TCR sequence derives from a human donor in good health. The chain uses TRBV2 and TRBJ1-6; 7 positions agree with TRBD1. Here the CDR3 DNA reads TGTGCCAGCAGTGAAGAGTTAGGGGGCCCCCTCCACTTT. Translation gives CASSEELGGPLHF.